This TCR beta chain was obtained from a study of T cells in Graves' hyperthyroidism and ophthalmopathy. In germline, CDR1 is SGHAT, CDR2 FQDESV (reference sequence). Trimming took 0 bases from V and 0 from J, leaving 11 bases between them. The CDR3 loop spans 16 amino acids. This clonotype was counted at least ten times. RNA transcripts were the template for amplifying TCR beta CDR3 regions. An initial round of RT-PCR targeting the TCR CDR3 relied on the HTBI primer set. MiXCR, applied by TCRdb to the multiplex PCR reads, yields one record per CDR3 protein. The sample lists 350,000 to 400,000 distinct CDR3 sequences; about 18% were seen once. Hyperthyroidism of Graves' type that showed no ophthalmopathy progression within 18 months was stable.

The clonotype was recovered from a woman aged 18 to 35 with Graves' hyperthyroidism. Sequencing input: blood. The rearrangement uses TRBV11-1 and TRBJ1-2; the D is unclear. This CDR3 is CASSLAGQDANYGYTF. DNA for the CDR3: TGTGCCAGCAGCTTAGCAGGCCAGGATGCTAACTATGGCTACACCTTC.